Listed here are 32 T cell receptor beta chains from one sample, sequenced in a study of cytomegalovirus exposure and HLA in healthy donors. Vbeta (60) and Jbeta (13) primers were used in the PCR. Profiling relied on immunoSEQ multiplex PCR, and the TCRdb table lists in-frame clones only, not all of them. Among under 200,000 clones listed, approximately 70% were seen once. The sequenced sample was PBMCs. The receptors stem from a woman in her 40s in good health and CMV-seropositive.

The CDR3 is CASSAQASASGPQYF. The CDR3, as DNA: TGTGCCAGCAGCGCCCAAGCGTCGGCTAGCGGGCCCCAGTACTTC. The gene calls are TRBV7-9 and TRBJ2-5; 8 nucleotides match TRBD2. The ends lost 5 bases at V and 9 bases at J; junction bases unmatched: 14. CDR1 is SEHNR, CDR2 FQNEAQ, per germline (reference sequence). The CDR3 sequence is 15 residues long.

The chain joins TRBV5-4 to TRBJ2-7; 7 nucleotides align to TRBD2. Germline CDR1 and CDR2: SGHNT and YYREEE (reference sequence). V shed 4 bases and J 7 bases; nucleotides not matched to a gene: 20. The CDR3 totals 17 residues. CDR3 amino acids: CASSTAASGSPRGEQYF. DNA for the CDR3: TGTGCCAGCAGCACGGCGGCTAGCGGATCCCCCCGGGGGGAGCAGTACTTC.

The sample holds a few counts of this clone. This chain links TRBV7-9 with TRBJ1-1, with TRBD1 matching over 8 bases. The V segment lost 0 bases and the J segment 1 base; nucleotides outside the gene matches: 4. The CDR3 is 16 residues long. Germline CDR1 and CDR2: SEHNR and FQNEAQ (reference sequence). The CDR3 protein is CASSLALGQANTEAFF. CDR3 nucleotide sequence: TGTGCCAGCAGCTTAGCCTTGGGACAGGCGAACACTGAAGCTTTCTTT.

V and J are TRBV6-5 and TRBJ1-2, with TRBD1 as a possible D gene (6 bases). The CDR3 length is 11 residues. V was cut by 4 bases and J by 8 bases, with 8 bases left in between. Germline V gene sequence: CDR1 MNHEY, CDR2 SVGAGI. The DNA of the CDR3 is TGTGCCAGCAGTTCGACAGGAGGCTACACCTTC. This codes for CASSSTGGYTF.

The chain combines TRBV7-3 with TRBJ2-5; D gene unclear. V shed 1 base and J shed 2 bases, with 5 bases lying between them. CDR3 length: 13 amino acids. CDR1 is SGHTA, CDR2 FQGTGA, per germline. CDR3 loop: CASSLINQETQYF. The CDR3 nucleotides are TGTGCCAGCAGCTTAATCAATCAAGAGACCCAGTACTTC. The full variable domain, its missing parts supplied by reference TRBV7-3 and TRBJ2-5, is GAGVSQTPSNKVTEKGKYVELRCDPISGHTALYWYRQSLGQGPEFLIYFQGTGAADDSGLPNDRFFAVRPEGSVSTLKIQRTERGDSAVYLCASSLINQETQYFGPGTRLLVL.

The CDR3 loop is CASSVRGLPDGGDTQYF. CDR3 in DNA: TGTGCCAGCAGCGTCCGGGGACTACCCGATGGGGGAGATACGCAGTATTTT. The chain couples TRBV9 to TRBJ2-3, with 7 bases aligning to TRBD2. This CDR3 comprises 17 residues. Germline loops: CDR1 SGDLS, CDR2 YYNGEE. V lost 2 bases, J lost 5 bases, and 14 bases stayed unmatched.

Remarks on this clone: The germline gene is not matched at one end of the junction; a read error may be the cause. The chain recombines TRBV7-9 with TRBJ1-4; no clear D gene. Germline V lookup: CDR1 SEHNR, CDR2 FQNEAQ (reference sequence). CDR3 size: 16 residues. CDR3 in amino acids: CSSSLRSPARDEKLFF. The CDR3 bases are TGTTCCAGCAGCTTAAGGTCTCCCGCTCGGGATGAAAAACTGTTTTTT.

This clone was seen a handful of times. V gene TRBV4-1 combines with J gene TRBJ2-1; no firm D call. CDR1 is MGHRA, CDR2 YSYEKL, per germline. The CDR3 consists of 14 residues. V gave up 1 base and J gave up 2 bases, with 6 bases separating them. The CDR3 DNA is TGCGCCAGCAGCCAAGCGACAACCTACAATGAGCAGTTCTTC. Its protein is CASSQATTYNEQFF.

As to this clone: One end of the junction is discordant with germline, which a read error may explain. The CDR3 nucleotides read TGCAGCGTGTCGGACAGGGGAGATTCACCCCTCAACTTT. Amino acid sequence: CSVSDRGDSPLNF. The chain is built from TRBV29-1 and TRBJ1-6, with 9 bases lining up with TRBD1. The CDR3 is 13 residues long. Germline values: CDR1 SQVTM, CDR2 ANQGSEA.

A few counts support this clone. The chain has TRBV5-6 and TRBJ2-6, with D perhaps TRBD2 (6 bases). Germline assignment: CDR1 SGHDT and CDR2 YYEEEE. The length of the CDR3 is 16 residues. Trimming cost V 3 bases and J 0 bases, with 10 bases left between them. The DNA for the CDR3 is TGTGCCAGCAGCTCCGGGACTTACTCTGGGGCCAACGTCCTGACTTTC. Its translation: CASSSGTYSGANVLTF.

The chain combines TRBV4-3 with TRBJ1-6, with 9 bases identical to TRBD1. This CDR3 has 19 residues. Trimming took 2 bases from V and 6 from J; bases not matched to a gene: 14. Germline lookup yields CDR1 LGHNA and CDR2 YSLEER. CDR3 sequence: CASSQRDRVKIGGNSPLHF. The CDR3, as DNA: TGCGCCAGCAGCCAACGGGACAGGGTTAAGATAGGTGGTAATTCACCCCTCCACTTT.

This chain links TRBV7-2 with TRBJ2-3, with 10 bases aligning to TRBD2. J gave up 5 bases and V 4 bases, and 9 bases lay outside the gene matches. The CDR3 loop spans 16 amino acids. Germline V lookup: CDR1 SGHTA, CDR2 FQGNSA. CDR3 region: CASSSKSGGAGDTQYF. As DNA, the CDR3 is TGTGCCAGCAGCTCCAAAAGCGGGGGGGCTGGAGATACGCAGTATTTT.

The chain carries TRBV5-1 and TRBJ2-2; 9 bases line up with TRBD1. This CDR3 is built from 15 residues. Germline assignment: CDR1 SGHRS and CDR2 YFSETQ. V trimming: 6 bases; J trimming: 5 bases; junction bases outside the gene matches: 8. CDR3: CASTQDRGNTGELFF. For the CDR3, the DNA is TGCGCCAGCACCCAGGACAGGGGTAATACCGGGGAGCTGTTTTTT.

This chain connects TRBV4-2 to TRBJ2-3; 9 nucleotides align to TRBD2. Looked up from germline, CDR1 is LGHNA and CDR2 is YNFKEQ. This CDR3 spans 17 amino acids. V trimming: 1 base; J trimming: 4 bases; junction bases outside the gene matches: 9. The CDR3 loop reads CASSQARLAEGADTQYF. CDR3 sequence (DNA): TGTGCCAGCAGCCAAGCCCGACTAGCGGAGGGGGCAGATACGCAGTATTTT.

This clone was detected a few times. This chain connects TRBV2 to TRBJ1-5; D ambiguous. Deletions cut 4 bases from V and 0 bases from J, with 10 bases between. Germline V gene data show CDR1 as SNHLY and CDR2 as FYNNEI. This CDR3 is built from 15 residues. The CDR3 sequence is CASSVQQYSNQPQHF. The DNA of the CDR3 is TGTGCCAGCAGTGTCCAACAGTATAGCAATCAGCCCCAGCATTTT.

The CDR3, as DNA: TGTGCCAGCAGCACCACTAGCTCCACCGGGGAGCTGTTTTTT. Translating it yields CASSTTSSTGELFF. V usage is TRBV7-2 and J usage is TRBJ2-2, with D possibly being TRBD2 (6 bases). The CDR3 is 14 amino acids. The germline V gene encodes CDR1 SGHTA and CDR2 FQGNSA. V was trimmed by 5 bases and J by 4 bases, leaving 11 bases between them.

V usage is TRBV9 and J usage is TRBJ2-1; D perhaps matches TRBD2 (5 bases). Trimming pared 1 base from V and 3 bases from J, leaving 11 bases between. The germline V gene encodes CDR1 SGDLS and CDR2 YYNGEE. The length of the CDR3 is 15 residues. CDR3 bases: TGTGCCAGCAGCGTATCTAGCCTGGGCTACAATGAGCAGTTCTTC. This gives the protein CASSVSSLGYNEQFF. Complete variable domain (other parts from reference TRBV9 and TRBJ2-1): DSGVTQTPKHLITATGQRVTLRCSPRSGDLSVYWYQQSLDQGLQFLIQYYNGEERAKGNILERFSAQQFPDLHSELNLSSLELGDSALYFCASSVSSLGYNEQFFGPGTRLTVL.

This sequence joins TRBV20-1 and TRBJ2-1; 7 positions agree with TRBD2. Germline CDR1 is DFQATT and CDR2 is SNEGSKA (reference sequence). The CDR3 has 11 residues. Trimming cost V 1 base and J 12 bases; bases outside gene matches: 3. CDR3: CSARGGSGQFF. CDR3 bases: TGCAGTGCTAGAGGCGGGAGTGGGCAGTTCTTC.

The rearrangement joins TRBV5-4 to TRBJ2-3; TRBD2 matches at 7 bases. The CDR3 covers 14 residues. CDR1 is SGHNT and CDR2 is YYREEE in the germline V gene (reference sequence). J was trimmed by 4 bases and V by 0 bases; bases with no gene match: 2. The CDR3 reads CASSLGLAADTQYF. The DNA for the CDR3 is TGTGCCAGCAGCTTGGGACTAGCTGCAGATACGCAGTATTTT. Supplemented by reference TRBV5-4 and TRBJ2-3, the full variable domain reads ETGVTQSPTHLIKTRGQQVTLRCSSQSGHNTVSWYQQALGQGPQFIFQYYREEENGRGNFPPRFSGLQFPNYSSELNVNALELDDSALYLCASSLGLAADTQYFGPGTRLTVL.

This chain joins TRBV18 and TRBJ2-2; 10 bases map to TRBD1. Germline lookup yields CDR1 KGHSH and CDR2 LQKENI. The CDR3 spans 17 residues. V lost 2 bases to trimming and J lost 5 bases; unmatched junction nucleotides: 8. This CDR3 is CASSPWDRGRSTGELFF. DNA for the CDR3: TGTGCCAGCTCACCATGGGACAGGGGACGGTCGACCGGGGAGCTGTTTTTT.

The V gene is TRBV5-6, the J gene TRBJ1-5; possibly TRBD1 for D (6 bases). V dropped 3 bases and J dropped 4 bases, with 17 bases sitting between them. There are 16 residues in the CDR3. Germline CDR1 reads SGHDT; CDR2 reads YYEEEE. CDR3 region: CASSSGGRPGNQPQHF. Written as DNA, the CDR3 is TGTGCCAGCAGCTCTGGGGGCCGGCCTGGAAATCAGCCCCAGCATTTT. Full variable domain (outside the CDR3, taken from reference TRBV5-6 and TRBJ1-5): DAGVTQSPTHLIKTRGQQVTLRCSPKSGHDTVSWYQQALGQGPQFIFQYYEEEERQRGNFPDRFSGHQFPNYSSELNVNALLLGDSALYLCASSSGGRPGNQPQHFGDGTRLSIL.

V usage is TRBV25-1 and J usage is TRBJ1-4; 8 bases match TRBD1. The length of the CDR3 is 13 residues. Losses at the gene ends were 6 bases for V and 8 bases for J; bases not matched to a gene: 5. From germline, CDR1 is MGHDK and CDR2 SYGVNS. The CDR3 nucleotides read TGTGCCAGCAGGGACAGGGTGGAAGAAAAACTGTTTTTT. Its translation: CASRDRVEEKLFF.

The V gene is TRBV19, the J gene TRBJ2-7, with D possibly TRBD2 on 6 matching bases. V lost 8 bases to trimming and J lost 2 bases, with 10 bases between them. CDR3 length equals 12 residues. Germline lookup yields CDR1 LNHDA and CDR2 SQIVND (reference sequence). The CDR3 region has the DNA TGTGCCAGTGCGGGAATAGCCTACGAGCAGTACTTC. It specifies CASAGIAYEQYF.

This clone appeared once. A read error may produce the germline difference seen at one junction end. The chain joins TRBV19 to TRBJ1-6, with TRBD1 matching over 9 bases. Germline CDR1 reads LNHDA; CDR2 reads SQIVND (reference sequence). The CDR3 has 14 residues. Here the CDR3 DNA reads TGTGCCAGTAGCGTCCGGGACAGGGAATCACCCCTCAACTTT. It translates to CASSVRDRESPLNF.

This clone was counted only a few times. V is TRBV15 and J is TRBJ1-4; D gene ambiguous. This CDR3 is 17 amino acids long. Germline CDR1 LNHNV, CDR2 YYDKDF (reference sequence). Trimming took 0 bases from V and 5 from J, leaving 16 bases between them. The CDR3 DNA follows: TGTGCCACCAGCAGAGATCTTATCTGGAGAAAGAATGAAAAACTGTTTTTT. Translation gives CATSRDLIWRKNEKLFF.

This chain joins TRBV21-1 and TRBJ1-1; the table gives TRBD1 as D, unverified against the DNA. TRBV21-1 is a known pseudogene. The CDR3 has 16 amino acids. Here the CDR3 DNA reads TGTGCCAGCAGCAAAGTCCCTGACAGGGACGACACTGAAGCTTTCTTT. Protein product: CASSKVPDRDDTEAFF.

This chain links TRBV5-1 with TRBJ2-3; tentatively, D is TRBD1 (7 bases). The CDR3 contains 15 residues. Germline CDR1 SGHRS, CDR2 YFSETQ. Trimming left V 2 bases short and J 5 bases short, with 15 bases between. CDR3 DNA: TGCGCCAGCAGCTTAATTGCAGGGGGGCAAGATACGCAGTATTTT. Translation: CASSLIAGGQDTQYF. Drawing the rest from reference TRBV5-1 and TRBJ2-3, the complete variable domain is KAGVTQTPRYLIKTRGQQVTLSCSPISGHRSVSWYQQTPGQGLQFLFEYFSETQRNKGNFPGRFSGRQFSNSRSEMNVSTLELGDSALYLCASSLIAGGQDTQYFGPGTRLTVL.

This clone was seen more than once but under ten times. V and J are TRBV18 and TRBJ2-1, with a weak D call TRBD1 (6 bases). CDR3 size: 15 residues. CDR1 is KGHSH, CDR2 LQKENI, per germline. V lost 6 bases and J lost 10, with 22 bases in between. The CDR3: CASSPRTDFFGEQFF. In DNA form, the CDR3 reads TGTGCCAGCTCCCCGAGGACAGACTTTTTTGGGGAGCAGTTCTTC.

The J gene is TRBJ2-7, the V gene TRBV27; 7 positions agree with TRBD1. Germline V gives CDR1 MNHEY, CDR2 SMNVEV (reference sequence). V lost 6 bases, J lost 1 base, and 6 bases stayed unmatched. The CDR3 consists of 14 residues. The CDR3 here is CASRRGLGSYEQYF. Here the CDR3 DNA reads TGTGCCAGCAGGAGGGGGCTCGGGTCCTACGAGCAGTACTTC.

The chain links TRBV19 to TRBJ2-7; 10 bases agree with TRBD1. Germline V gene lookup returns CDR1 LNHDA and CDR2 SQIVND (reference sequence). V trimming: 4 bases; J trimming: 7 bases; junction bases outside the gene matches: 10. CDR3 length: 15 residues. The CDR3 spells CASSKPGQGTGEQYF. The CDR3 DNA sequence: TGTGCCAGTAGTAAACCGGGACAGGGGACGGGTGAGCAGTACTTC.

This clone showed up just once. CDR3 in DNA: TGCGCCAGCAGCCAGTCCCTTCGCGGTCTCGGCTACACCTTC. Translating it yields CASSQSLRGLGYTF. The chain recombines TRBV4-3 with TRBJ1-2; D remains ambiguous. Trimming stripped 3 bases from V and 8 bases from J, with 16 bases between. The CDR3 runs to 14 residues. Germline CDR1 is LGHNA and CDR2 is YSLEER.

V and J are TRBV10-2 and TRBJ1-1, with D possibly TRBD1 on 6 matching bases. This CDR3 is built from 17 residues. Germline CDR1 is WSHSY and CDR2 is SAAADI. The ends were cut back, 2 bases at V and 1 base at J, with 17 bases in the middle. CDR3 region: CASSEIGRGPQNTEAFF. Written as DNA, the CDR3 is TGCGCCAGCAGTGAGATAGGCAGGGGACCCCAGAACACTGAAGCTTTCTTT.